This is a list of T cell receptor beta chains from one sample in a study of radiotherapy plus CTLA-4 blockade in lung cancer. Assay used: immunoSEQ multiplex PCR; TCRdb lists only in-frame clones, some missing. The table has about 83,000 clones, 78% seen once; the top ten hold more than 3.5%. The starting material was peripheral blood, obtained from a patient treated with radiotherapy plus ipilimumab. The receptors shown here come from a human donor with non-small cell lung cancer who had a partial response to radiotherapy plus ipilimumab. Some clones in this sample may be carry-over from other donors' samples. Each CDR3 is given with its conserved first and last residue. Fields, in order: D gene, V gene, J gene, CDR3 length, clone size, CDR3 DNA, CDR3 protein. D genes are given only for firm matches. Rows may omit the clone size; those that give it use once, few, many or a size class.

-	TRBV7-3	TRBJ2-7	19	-	TGTGCCAGCAGCTCCTCCGGGACACAGGGTGGGGGAAGCTCCTACGAGCAGTACTTC	CASSSSGTQGGGSSYEQYF
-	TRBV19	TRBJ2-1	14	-	TGTGCCAGTACCCCGGGCGGGGATGACAATGAGCAGTTCTTC	CASTPGGDDNEQFF
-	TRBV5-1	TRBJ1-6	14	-	TGCGCCAGCAGCGCCCAGGGATCCAATTCACCCCTCCACTTT	CASSAQGSNSPLHF
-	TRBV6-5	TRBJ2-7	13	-	TGTGCCAGCACCTCGGTTTATCAGGACGAGCAGTACTTC	CASTSVYQDEQYF
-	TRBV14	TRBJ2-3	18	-	TGTGCCAGCAGCCAACCCCGCTGGCCTTTTATCCTCACAGATACGCAGTATTTT	CASSQPRWPFILTDTQYF
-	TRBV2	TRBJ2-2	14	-	TGTGCCAGCAGTGAACTGGCAGGGGCCGGGGAGCTGTTTTTT	CASSELAGAGELFF
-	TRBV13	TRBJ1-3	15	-	TGTGCCAGCAGCAACCGAGGATCAGTTGGGAACACCATATATTTT	CASSNRGSVGNTIYF
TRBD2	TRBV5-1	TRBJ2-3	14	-	TGCGCCAGCAGGGGGACTAGCGCTACAGATACGCAGTATTTT	CASRGTSATDTQYF
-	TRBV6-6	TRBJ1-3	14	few	TGTGCCAGCAGCCTGGGAGTTCTGGAAAACACCATATATTTT	CASSLGVLENTIYF
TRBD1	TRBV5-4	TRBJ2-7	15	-	TGTGCCAGCAGCTTGGGAGGGACAGGGGATTACGAGCAGTACTTC	CASSLGGTGDYEQYF
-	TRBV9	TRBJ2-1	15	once	TGTGCCAGCAGCAGGGGACTCCCCTCCTACAATGAGCAGTTCTTC	CASSRGLPSYNEQFF
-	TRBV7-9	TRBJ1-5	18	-	TGTGCCAGCAGCCCATACGCCCGGGGGGGTCCCTCCAATCAGCCCCAGCATTTT	CASSPYARGGPSNQPQHF
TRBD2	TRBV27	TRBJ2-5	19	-	TGTGCCAGCAGTTTATCCCCCCGACTAGCGGGGGAGCTACAAGAGACCCAGTACTTC	CASSLSPRLAGELQETQYF
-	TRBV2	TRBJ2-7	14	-	TGTGCCAGCAGGGGCCAGGGAATGGGCTACGAGCAGTACTTC	CASRGQGMGYEQYF
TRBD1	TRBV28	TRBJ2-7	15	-	TGTGCCAGCAGTCCCTGGGACAGGGAAACCTACGAGCAGTACTTC	CASSPWDRETYEQYF
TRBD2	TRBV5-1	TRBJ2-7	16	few	TGCGCCAGCAGCCAAGATACTAGCGGGGGGGCCTCCGAGCAGTACTTC	CASSQDTSGGASEQYF
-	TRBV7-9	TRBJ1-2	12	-	TGTGCCAGCAGCTTATATCCCGAGACAAACACCTTC	CASSLYPETNTF
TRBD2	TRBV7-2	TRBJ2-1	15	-	TGTGCCAGCAGCTTAGACGCTAGCGGGAGTTCTTCGCAGTTCTTC	CASSLDASGSSSQFF
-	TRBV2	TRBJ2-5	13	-	TGTGCCAGCAGTTGGACAGCCCAAGAGACCCAGTACTTC	CASSWTAQETQYF
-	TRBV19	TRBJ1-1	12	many	TGTGCCAGTAGGGACAGCTTCCTTGAAGCTTTCTTT	CASRDSFLEAFF
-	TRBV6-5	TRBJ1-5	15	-	TGTGCCAGCAGCCGGCGAGGGGGAAGCAATCAGCCCCAGCATTTT	CASSRRGGSNQPQHF
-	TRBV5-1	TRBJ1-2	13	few	TGCGCCAGCAACCCGGGGAATAACTATGGCTACACCTTC	CASNPGNNYGYTF
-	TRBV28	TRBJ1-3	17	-	TGTGCCAGCAGTCTCCCCCAGGGTCTTGCCTCTGGAAACACCATATATTTT	CASSLPQGLASGNTIYF
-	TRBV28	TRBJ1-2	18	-	TGTGCCAGCAGTTCCCATGCCGGAGGGGGGGGTAAGAGCTATGGCTACACCTTC	CASSSHAGGGGKSYGYTF
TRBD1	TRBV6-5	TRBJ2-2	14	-	TGTGCCAGCAGAGACAGGGGGAACACCGGGGAGCTGTTTTTT	CASRDRGNTGELFF
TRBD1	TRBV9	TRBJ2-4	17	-	TGTGCCAGCAGCCCGTCGGCTCCAGGGGGAGTCAAAAACATTCAGTACTTC	CASSPSAPGGVKNIQYF
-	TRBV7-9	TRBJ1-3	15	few	TGTGCCAGCAGCTTTCGAGGGTCCTCTGGAAACACCATATATTTT	CASSFRGSSGNTIYF
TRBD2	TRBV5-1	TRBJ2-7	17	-	TGCGCCAGCAGCTCAAGATCCGGGACTAGCGGAACCTACGAGCAGTACTTC	CASSSRSGTSGTYEQYF
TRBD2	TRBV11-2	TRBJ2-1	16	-	TGTGCCAGCAGCTCCACCCTAGCGGGAGCGTTGAATGAGCAGTTCTTC	CASSSTLAGALNEQFF
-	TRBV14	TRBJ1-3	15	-	TGTGCCAGCAGCCAAGAAGGAACCAGGGCGAACACCATATATTTT	CASSQEGTRANTIYF
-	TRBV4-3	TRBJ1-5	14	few	TGCGCCAGCAGCCAAGATCTCCGCAATCAGCCCCAGCATTTT	CASSQDLRNQPQHF
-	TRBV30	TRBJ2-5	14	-	TGTGCCTGGAGTGTAAAAGGGGCTGCGGAGACCCAGTACTTC	CAWSVKGAAETQYF
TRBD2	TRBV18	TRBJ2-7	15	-	TGTGCCAGCGCCCAGTCCGGGACTAGCGGGACCGAGCAGTACTTC	CASAQSGTSGTEQYF
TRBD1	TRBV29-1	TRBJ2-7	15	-	TGCAGCGTTGGTTCTCCCAGGACAGGGTCCTACGAGCAGTACTTC	CSVGSPRTGSYEQYF
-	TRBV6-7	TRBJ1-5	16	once	TGTGCCATTAAACAGTCCAGGGCGTATAGCAATCAGCCCCAGCATTTT	CAIKQSRAYSNQPQHF
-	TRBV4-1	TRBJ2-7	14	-	TGCGCCAGCAGCCGCAATCCGGGAGCCTACGAGCAGTACTTC	CASSRNPGAYEQYF
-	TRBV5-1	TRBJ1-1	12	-	TGCGCCAGCAGCCCGGGGATAGATGAAGCTTTCTTT	CASSPGIDEAFF
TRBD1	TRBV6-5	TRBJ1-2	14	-	TGTGCCAGCAGCCCCGGACAGGGTGTATATGGCTACACCTTC	CASSPGQGVYGYTF
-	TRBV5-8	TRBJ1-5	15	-	TGTGCCAGCAGCCCGGAAACCCACAGGGTTCAGCCCCAGCATTTT	CASSPETHRVQPQHF
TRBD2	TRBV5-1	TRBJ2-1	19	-	TGCGCCAGCAGCTTGGCTGCGGGAGGGCCTCCCAGCTCCTACAATGAGCAGTTCTTC	CASSLAAGGPPSSYNEQFF
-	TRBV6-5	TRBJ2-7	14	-	TGTGCCAGCAGTGCCTGGGACAACTCCTACGAGCAGTACTTC	CASSAWDNSYEQYF
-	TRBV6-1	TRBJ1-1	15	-	TGTGCCAGCAGTCAGCGGGGCAGGCCCAGCTCGGGAGCTTTCTTT	CASSQRGRPSSGAFF
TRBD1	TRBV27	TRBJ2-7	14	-	TGTGCCAGCACCTCGGACAGGGTTGGTTACGAGCAGTACTTC	CASTSDRVGYEQYF
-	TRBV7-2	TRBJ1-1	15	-	TGTGCCAGCAGCTTAGTTGAACTCATGAACACTGAAGCTTTCTTT	CASSLVELMNTEAFF
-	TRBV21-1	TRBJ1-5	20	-	TGTGCCAGCAGCACCCCGATAAGCAGGGGTTGTGTTTTGAGCAATCAGCCCCAGCATTTT	CASSTPISRGCVLSNQPQHF
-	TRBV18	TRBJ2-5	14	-	TGTGCCAGCTCACCCACTAGACAAGAAGAGACCCAGTACTTC	CASSPTRQEETQYF
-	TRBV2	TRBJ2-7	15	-	TGTGCCAGCAGTGCCGGGACAAATTTTTACTACGAGCAGTACTTC	CASSAGTNFYYEQYF
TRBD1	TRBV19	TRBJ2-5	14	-	TGTGCCAGTAGTCCAACAGGGGTCCAAGAGACCCAGTACTTC	CASSPTGVQETQYF
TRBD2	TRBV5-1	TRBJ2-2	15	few	TGCGCCAGCAGCTTCGGGACTAGTAGCACCGGGGAGCTGTTTTTT	CASSFGTSSTGELFF
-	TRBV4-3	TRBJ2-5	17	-	TGCGCCAGCAGCCAAAGGGCCGATACAGGGAACGCAGAGACCCAGTACTTC	CASSQRADTGNAETQYF
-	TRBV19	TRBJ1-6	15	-	TGTGCCAGTACCGAGAGGTGGCGGGGAGGATCACCCCTCCACTTT	CASTERWRGGSPLHF